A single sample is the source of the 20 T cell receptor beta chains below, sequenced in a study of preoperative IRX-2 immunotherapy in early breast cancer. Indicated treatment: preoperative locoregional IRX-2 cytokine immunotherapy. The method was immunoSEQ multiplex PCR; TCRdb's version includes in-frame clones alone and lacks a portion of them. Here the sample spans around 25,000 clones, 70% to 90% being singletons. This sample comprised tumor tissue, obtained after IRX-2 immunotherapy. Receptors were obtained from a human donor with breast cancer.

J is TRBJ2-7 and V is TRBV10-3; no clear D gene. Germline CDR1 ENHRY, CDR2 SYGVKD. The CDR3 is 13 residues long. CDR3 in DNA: TGTGCCAGCAGTTATACCGTTTTTGGCGAGCAGTACGTC. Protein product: CASSYTVFGEQYV.

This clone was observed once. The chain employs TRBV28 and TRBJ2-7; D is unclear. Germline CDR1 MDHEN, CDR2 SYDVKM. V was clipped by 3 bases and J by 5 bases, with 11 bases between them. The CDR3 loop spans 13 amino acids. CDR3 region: CASSLGSLDEQYF. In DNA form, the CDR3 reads TGTGCCAGCAGTTTGGGGTCCTTGGACGAGCAGTACTTC. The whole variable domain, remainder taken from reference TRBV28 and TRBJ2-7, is DVKVTQSSRYLVKRTGEKVFLECVQDMDHENMFWYRQDPGLGLRLIYFSYDVKMKEKGDIPEGYSVSREKKERFSLILESASTNQTSMYLCASSLGSLDEQYFGPGTRLTVT.

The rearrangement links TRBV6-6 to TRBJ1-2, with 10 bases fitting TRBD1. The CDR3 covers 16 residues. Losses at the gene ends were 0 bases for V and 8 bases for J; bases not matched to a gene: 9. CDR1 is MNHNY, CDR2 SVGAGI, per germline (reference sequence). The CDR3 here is CASSYSWGPTGGGYTF. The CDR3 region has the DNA TGTGCCAGCAGTTACTCGTGGGGGCCGACAGGGGGCGGCTACACCTTC.

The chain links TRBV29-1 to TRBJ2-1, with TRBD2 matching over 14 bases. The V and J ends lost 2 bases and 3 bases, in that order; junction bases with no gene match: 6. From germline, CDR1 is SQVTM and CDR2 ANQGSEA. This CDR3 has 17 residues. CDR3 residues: CSVESGTSGGYYNEQFF. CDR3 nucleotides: TGCAGCGTTGAATCGGGGACTAGCGGGGGCTACTACAATGAGCAGTTCTTC.

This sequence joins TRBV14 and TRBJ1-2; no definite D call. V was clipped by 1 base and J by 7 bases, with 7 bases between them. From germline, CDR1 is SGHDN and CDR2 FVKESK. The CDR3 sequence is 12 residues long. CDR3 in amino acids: CASSQGLFGYTF. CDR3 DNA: TGTGCCAGCAGCCAAGGACTCTTTGGCTACACCTTC.

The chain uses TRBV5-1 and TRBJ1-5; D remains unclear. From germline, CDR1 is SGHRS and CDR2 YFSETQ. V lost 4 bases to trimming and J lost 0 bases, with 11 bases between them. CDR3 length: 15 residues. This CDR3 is CASSETGNSNQPQHF. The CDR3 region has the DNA TGCGCCAGCAGCGAGACTGGAAATAGCAATCAGCCCCAGCATTTT.

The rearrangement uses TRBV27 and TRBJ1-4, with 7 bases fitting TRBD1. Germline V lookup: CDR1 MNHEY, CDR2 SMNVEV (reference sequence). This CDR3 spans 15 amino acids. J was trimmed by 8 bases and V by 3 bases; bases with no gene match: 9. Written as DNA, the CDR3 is TGTGCCAGCAGTTTGGGGGGGGCAGGGGGAGAAAAACTGTTTTTT. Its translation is CASSLGGAGGEKLFF.

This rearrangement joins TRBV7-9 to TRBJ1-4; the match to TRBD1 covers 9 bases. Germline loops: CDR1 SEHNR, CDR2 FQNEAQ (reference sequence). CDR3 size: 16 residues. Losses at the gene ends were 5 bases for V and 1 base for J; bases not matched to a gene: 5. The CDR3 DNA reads TGTGCCAGCAGCCCCGGACAGGGGTTAACTAATGAAAAACTGTTTTTT. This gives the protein CASSPGQGLTNEKLFF.

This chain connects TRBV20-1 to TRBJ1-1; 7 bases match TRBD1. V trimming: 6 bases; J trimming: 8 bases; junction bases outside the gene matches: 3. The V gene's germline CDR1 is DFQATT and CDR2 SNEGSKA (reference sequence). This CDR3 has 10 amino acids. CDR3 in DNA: TGCAGTGCAAAGGGACAGGAAGCTTTCTTT. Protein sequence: CSAKGQEAFF.

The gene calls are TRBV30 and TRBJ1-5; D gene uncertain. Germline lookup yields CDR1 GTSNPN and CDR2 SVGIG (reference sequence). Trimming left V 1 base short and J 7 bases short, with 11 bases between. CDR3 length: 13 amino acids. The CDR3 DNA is TGTGCCTGGAGTGGCAGGTACAACCAGCCCCAGCATTTT. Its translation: CAWSGRYNQPQHF.

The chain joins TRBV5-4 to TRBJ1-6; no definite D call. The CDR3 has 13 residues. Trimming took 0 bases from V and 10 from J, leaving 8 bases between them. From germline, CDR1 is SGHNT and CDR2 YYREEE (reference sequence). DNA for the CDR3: TGTGCCAGCAGCTTGGGCTCGGACTCACCCCTCCACTTT. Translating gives CASSLGSDSPLHF.

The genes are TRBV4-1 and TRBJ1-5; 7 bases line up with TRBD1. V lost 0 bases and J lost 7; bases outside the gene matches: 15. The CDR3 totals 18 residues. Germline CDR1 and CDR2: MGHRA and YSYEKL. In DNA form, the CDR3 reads TGCGCCAGCAGCCAAGATCTCGGTGAAGGGGGCAGGAGACAGCCCCAGCATTTT. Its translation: CASSQDLGEGGRRQPQHF.

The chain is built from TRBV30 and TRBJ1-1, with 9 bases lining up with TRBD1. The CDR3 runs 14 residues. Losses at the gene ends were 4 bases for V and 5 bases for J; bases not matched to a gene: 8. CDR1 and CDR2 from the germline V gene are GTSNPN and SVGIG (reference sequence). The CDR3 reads CAWNTGTGRTEAFF. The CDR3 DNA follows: TGTGCCTGGAATACCGGGACAGGGAGGACTGAAGCTTTCTTT.

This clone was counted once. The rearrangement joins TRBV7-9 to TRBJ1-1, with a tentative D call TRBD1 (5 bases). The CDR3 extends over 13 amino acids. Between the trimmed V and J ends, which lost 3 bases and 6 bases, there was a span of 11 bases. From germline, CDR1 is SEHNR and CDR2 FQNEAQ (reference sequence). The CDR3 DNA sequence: TGTGCCAGCAGCTTTGGGTCAGGGCCTGAAGCTTTCTTT. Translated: CASSFGSGPEAFF.

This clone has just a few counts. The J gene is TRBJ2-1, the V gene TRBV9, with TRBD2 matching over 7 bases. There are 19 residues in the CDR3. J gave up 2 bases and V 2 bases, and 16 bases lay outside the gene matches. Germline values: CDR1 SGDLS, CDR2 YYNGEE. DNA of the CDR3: TGTGCCAGCAGCGTGGGAGGGGCCTCTAGGAAGGGAACCTACAATGAGCAGTTCTTC. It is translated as CASSVGGASRKGTYNEQFF.

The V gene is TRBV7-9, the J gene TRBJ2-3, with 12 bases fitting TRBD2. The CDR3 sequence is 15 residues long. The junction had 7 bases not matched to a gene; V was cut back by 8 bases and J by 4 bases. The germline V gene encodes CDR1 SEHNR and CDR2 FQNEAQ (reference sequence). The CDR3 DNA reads TGTGCCAGCTTCCCAGGGACTAGCGGGCCAGATACGCAGTATTTT. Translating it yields CASFPGTSGPDTQYF.

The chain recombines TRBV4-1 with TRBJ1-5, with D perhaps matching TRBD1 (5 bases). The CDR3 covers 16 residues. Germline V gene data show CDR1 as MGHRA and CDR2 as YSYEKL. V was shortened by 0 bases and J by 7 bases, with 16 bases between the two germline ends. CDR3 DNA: TGCGCCAGCAGCCAAGAGGCAGGGATTTTCCGACAGCCCCAGCATTTT. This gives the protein CASSQEAGIFRQPQHF.

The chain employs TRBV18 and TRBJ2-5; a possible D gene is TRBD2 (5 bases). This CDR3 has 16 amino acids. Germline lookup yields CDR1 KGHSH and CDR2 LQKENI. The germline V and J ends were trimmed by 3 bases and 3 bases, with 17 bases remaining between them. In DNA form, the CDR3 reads TGTGCCAGCTCACCCGGAATTACCGGGGTGAAAGAGACCCAGTACTTC. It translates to CASSPGITGVKETQYF.

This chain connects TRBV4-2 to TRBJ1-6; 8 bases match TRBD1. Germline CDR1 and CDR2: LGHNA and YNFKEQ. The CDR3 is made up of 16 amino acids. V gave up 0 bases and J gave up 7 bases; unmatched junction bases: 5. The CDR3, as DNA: TGTGCCAGCAGCCAAGAGGACAGGGCGGGGAATTCACCCCTCCACTTT. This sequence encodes CASSQEDRAGNSPLHF.

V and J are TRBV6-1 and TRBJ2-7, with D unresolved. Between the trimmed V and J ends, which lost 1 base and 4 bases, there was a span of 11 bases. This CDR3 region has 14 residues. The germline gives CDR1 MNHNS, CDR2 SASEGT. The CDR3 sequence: CASSEGFSAYEQYV. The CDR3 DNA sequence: TGTGCCAGCAGTGAAGGGTTCAGCGCTTACGAGCAGTACGTC.